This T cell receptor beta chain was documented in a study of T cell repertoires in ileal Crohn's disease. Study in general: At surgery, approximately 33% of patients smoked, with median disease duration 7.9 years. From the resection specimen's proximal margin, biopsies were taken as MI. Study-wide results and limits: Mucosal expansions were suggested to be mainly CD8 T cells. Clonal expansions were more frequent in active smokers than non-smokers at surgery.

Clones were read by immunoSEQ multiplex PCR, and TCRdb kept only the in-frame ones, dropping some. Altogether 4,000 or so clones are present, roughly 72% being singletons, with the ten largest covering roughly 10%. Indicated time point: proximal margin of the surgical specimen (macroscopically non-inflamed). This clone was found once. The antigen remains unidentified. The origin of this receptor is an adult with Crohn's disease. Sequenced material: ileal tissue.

The CDR3 protein is CASRSRTLYGYTF. Here the CDR3 DNA reads TGTGCCAGCAGATCCCGGACCCTCTATGGCTACACCTTC. V usage is TRBV6-1 and J usage is TRBJ1-2, with D unresolved. The germline gives CDR1 MNHNS, CDR2 SASEGT. Deletions cut 6 bases from V and 4 bases from J, with 12 bases between. There are 13 residues in the CDR3.